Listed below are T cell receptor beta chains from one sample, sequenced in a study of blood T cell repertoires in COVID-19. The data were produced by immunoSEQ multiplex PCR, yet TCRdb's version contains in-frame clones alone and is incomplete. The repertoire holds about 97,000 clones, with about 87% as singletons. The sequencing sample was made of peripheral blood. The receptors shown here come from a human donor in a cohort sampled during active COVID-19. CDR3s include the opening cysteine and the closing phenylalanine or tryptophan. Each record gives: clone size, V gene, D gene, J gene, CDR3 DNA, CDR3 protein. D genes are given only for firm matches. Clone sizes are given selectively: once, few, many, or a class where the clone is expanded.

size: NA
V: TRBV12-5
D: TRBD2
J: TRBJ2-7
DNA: TGTGCTAGTGGTTTGCCTAGCGGGGGGTTCTACGAGCAGTACTTC
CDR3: CASGLPSGGFYEQYF

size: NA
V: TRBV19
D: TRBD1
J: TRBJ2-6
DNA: TGTGCCAGTAGTACCGGACAGGGGGTGTCCAACGTCCTGACTTTC
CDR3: CASSTGQGVSNVLTF

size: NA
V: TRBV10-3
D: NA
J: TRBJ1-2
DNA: TGTGCCATCAGTTCCGCGGAAAACTATGGCTACACCTTC
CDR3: CAISSAENYGYTF

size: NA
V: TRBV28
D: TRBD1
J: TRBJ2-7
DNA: TGTGCCAGCAGGTCCTACAGGGGAAACTACGAGCAGTACTTC
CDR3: CASRSYRGNYEQYF

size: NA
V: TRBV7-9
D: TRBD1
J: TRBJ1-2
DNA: TGTGCCAGCAGCTACCTCCGGGACAGGGGGCATGGCTACACCTTC
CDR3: CASSYLRDRGHGYTF

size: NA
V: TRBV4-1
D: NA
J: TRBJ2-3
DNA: TGCGCCAGCAGCCAAGATCCCAGTAAAACAGATACGCAGTATTTT
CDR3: CASSQDPSKTDTQYF

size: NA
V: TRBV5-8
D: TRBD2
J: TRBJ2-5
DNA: TGTGCCAGCAGCTTGGGAGCGGGACCTCAAGAGACCCAGTACTTC
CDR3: CASSLGAGPQETQYF

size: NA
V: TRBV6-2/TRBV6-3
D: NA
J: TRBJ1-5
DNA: TGTGCCAGCAGTTACGAGGGGGGCAATCAGCCCCAGCATTTT
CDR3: CASSYEGGNQPQHF

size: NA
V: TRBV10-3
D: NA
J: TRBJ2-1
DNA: TGTGCCACGGGCAGGCGGGACGATCTTTCGACAAGTCAGCAGTTCTTC
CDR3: CATGRRDDLSTSQQFF

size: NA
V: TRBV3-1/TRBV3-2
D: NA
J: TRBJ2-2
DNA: TGTGCCAGCAGCCAAGATAGGAGGGGTGGCGGGGAGCTGTTTTTT
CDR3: CASSQDRRGGGELFF

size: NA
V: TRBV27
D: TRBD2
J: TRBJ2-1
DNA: TGTGCCAGCAGTGTAACTAGCGGACCTTACAATGAGCAGTTCTTC
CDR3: CASSVTSGPYNEQFF

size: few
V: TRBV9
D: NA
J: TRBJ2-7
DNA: TGTGCCAGCAGCGTAGATGAGCGTGAGCAGTACTTC
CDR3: CASSVDEREQYF

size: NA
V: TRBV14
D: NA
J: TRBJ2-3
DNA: TGTGCCAGCAGCCGACAATTCGATACGCAGTATTTT
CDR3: CASSRQFDTQYF

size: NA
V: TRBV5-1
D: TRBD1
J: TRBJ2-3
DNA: TGCGCCAGCAGCTTGGCCGGGACAGGGGTGCCAGATACGCAGTATTTT
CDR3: CASSLAGTGVPDTQYF

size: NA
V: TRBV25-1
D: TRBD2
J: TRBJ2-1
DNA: TGTGCCAGCAGTGAATGGCATAGCGGGCTGAACAATGAGCAGTTCTTC
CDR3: CASSEWHSGLNNEQFF

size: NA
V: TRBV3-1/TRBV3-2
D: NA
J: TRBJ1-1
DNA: TGTGCCAGCAGCCAAGATACAGGGAGATGGAACACTGAAGCTTTCTTT
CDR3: CASSQDTGRWNTEAFF

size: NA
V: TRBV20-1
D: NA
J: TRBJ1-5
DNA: TGCAGTGCTAGTTTGGGGGGGGAGTATAGCAATCAGCCCCAGCATTTT
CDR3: CSASLGGEYSNQPQHF

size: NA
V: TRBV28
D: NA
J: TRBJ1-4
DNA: TGTGCCAGCAGTCGTATACGCGGGGAAAAACTGTTTTTT
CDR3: CASSRIRGEKLFF

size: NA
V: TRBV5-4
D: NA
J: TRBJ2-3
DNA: TGTGCCAGCAGCTTGGCCTCAGATACGCAGTATTTT
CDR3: CASSLASDTQYF

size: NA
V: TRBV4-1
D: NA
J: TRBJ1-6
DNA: TGCGCCAGCAGCCAGAGCTCCCCACGCTCCTATAATTCACCCCTCCACTTT
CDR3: CASSQSSPRSYNSPLHF

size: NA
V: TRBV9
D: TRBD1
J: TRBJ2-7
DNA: TGTGCCAGCAGCATCGGACAGGGGGCGACGTACGAGCAGTACTTC
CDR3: CASSIGQGATYEQYF

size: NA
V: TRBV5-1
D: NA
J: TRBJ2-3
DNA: TGCGCCAGCAGCTTGGCTATGACTAGCACAGATACGCAGTATTTT
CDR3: CASSLAMTSTDTQYF

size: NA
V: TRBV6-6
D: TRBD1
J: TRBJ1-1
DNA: TGTGCCAGCAGTGCGATGACAGGGATAAACACTGAAGCTTTCTTT
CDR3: CASSAMTGINTEAFF

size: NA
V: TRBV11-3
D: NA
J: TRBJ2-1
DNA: TGTGCCAGCAGCTTAGGCGACAATGAGCAGTTCTTC
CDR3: CASSLGDNEQFF

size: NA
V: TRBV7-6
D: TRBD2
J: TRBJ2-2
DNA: TGTGCCAGCAGCCCTCTGGCGGGAGGGCGAACCGGGGAGCTGTTTTTT
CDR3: CASSPLAGGRTGELFF

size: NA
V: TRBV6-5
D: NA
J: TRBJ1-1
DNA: TGTGCCAGCAGCCCCAGACACCTTAGGACTGAAGCTTTCTTT
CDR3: CASSPRHLRTEAFF

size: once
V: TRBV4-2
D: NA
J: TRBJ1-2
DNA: TGTGCCAGCAGCCAAGGAGGACTGAGTTATGGCTACACCTTC
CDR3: CASSQGGLSYGYTF

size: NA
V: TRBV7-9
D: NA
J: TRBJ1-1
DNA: TGTGCCAGCAGCTTGTATACTGAAGCTTTCTTT
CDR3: CASSLYTEAFF

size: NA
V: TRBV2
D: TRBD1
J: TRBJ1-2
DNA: TGTGCCAGCAGGGCCGGGACAGGGTACGGCTACACCTTC
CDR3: CASRAGTGYGYTF

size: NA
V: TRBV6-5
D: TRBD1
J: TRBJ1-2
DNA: TGTGCCAGCAGGGGGACAGGGTTTGGCTACACCTTC
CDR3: CASRGTGFGYTF

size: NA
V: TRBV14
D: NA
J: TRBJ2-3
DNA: TGTGCCAGCAGCCCCTGGTTTTTAACTAGCACAGATACGCAGTATTTT
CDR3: CASSPWFLTSTDTQYF

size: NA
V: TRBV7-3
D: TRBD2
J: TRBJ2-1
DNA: TGTGCCAGCAGCCCTACTAGCGGGACCCACAATGAGCAGTTCTTC
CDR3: CASSPTSGTHNEQFF

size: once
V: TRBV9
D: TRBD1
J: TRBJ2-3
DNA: TGTGCCAGCAGCGTAGGACTCTGGGACAGGGGGGATACGCAGTATTTT
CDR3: CASSVGLWDRGDTQYF

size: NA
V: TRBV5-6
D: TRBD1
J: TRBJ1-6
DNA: TGTGCCAGCAGCTGGGGATCCGGGACAGGGAAACATTCACCCCTCCACTTT
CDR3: CASSWGSGTGKHSPLHF

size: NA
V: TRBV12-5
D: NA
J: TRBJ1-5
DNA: TGTGCTAGTGGTGGGGGCTTGCATCAGCCCCAGCATTTT
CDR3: CASGGGLHQPQHF

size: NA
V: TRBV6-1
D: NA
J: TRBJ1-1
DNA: TGTGCCAGCAGTGAAGCGTTGGGCGGGGGGAGGTCTGAAGCTTTCTTT
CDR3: CASSEALGGGRSEAFF

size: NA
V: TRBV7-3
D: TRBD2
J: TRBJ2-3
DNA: TGTGCCAGCAGCTTAGCGGGACTACACACAGATACGCAGTATTTT
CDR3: CASSLAGLHTDTQYF

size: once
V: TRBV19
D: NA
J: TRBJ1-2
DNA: TGTGCCAGTACTGCGACATGGGGGAGGGGAAACTATGGCTACACCTTC
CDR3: CASTATWGRGNYGYTF

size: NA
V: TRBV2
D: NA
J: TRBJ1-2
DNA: TGTGCCAGCAGTCGTGACAGAATCCGGGGCTACACCTTC
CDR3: CASSRDRIRGYTF

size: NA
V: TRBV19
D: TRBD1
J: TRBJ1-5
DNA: TGTGCCAGTTCGGGACAGGGGGACCAGCCCCAGCATTTT
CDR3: CASSGQGDQPQHF

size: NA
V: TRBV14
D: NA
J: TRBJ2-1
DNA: TGTGCCAGCAGCCAAGTGAGGGGAGGCAATGAGCAGTTCTTC
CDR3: CASSQVRGGNEQFF

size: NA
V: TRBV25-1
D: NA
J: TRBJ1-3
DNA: TGTGCCAGCTTGGGGTGGGCAGGGCACGGAAACACCATATATTTT
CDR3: CASLGWAGHGNTIYF

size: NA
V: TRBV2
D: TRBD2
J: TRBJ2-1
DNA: TGTGCCAGCAGGCCCGAACTAGCGGGGGCTGAGCAGTTCTTC
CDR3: CASRPELAGAEQFF

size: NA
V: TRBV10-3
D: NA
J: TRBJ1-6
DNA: TGTGCCATCAGTGCGTATGTGTTTTCACCCCTCCACTTT
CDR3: CAISAYVFSPLHF

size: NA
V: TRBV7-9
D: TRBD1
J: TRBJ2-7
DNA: TGTGCCAGCAGCCCACAGGGGGCAGATTACGAGCAGTACTTC
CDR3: CASSPQGADYEQYF